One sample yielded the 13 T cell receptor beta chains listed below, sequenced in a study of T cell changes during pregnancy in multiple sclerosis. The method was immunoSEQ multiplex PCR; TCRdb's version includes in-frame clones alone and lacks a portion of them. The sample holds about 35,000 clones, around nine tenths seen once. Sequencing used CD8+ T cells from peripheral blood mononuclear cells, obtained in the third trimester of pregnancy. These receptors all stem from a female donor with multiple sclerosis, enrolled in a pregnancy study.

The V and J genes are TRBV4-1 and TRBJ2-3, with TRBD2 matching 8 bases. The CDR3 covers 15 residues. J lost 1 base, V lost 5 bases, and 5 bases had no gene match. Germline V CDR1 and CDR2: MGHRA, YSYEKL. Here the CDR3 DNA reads TGCGCCAGCAGCTCCCCAGCGGGGGGCACAGATACGCAGTATTTT. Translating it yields CASSSPAGGTDTQYF.

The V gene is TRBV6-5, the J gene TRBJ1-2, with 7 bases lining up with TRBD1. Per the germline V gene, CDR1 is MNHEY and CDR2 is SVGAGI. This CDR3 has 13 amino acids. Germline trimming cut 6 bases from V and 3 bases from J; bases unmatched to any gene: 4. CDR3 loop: CASRQGLHYGYTF. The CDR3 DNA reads TGTGCCAGCAGACAGGGGTTACACTATGGCTACACCTTC.

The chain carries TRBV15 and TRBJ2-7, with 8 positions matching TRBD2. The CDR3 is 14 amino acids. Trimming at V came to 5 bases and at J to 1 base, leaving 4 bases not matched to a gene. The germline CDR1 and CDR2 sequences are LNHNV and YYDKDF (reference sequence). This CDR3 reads CATSLRGESYEQYF. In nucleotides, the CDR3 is TGTGCCACCAGCCTGCGGGGGGAATCCTACGAGCAGTACTTC.

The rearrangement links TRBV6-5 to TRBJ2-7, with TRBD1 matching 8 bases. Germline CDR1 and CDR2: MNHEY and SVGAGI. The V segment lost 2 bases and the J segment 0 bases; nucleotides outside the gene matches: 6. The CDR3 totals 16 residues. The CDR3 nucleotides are TGTGCCAGCAGTTACAAACAGGGGGATAGCTCCTACGAGCAGTACTTC. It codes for CASSYKQGDSSYEQYF.

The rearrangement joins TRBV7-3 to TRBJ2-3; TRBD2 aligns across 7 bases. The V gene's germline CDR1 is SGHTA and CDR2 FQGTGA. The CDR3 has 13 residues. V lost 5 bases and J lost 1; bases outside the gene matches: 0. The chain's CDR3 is CASSGGGTDTQYF. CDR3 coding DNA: TGTGCCAGCAGCGGGGGGGGCACAGATACGCAGTATTTT.

CDR3 in DNA: TGCAGCGTTTTGGACTCCCTCGATGAGACCCAGTACTTC. Translation gives CSVLDSLDETQYF. The rearrangement uses TRBV29-1 and TRBJ2-5; weak D call: TRBD2 (5 bases). The CDR3 length is 13 residues. Per germline, CDR1 SQVTM and CDR2 ANQGSEA. The V end lost 5 bases, the J end lost 5 bases, and 15 bases lay between the germline ends. The full variable domain, completed using reference TRBV29-1 and TRBJ2-5, is SAVISQKPSRDICQRGTSLTIQCQVDSQVTMMFWYRQQPGQSLTLIATANQGSEATYESGFVIDKFPISRPNLTFSTLTVSNMSPEDSSIYLCSVLDSLDETQYFGPGTRLLVL.

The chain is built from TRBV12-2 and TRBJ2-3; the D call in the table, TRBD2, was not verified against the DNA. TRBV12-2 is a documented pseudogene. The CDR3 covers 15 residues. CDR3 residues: CASRPYRGTADTQYF. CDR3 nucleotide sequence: TGTGCAAGTCGCCCCTACCGGGGGACGGCAGATACGCAGTATTTT.

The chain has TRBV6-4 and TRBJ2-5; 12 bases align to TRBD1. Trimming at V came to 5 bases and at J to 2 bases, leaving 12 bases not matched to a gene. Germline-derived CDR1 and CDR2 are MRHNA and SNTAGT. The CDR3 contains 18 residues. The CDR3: CASSPAAGTGGLQETQYF. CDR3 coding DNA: TGTGCCAGCAGTCCGGCGGCGGGGACAGGGGGCCTTCAAGAGACCCAGTACTTC.

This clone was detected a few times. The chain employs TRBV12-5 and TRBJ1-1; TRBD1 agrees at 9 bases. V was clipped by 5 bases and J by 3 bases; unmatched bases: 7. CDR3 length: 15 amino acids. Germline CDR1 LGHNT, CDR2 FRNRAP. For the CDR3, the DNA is TGTGCTAGTGGTATCACCGGGACAGGGTACACTGAAGCTTTCTTT. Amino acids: CASGITGTGYTEAFF.

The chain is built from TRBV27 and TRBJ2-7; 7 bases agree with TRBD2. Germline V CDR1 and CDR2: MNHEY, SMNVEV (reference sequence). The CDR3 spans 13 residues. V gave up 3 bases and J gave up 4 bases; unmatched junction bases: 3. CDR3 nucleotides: TGTGCCAGCAGTTTCCCCGGGAGGTACGAGCAGTACTTC. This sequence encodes CASSFPGRYEQYF.

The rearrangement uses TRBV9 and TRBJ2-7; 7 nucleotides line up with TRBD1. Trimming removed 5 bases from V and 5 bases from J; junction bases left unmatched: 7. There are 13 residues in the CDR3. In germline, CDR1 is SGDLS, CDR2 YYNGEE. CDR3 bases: TGTGCCAGCAGTTTGGGGACAGCTAACGAGCAGTACTTC. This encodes CASSLGTANEQYF.

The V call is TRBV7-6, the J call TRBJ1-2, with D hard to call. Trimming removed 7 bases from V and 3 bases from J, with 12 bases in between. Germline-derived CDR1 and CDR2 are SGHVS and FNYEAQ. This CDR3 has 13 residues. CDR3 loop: CASTAGLDYGYTF. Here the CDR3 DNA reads TGTGCCAGCACCGCCGGACTCGACTATGGCTACACCTTC.

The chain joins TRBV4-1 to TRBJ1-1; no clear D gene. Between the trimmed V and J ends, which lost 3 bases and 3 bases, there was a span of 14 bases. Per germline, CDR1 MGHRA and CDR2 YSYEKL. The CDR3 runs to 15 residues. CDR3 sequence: CASSQNMLGDTEAFF. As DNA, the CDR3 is TGCGCCAGCAGCCAGAACATGCTCGGGGACACTGAAGCTTTCTTT.